These 30 T cell receptor beta chains originate from one sample sequenced in a study of shared clonotypes between healthy human individuals. The method was immunoSEQ multiplex PCR; TCRdb's version includes in-frame clones alone and lacks a portion of them. The top ten clones hold 0.37% of a sample with about 2.3 million clones, around 90% of them seen once. Sample: naive CD4+ T cells from PBMCs. Specified subset: CD45RA+ positively selected. These receptor sequences come from a man aged 18-30 years in good health. Some clones in this sample may be carry-over from other donors' samples.

V gene TRBV2 combines with J gene TRBJ2-3; TRBD2 matches at 16 bases. This CDR3 has 17 residues. CDR1 SNHLY and CDR2 FYNNEI come from the germline V gene. Trimming at V came to 4 bases and at J to 2 bases, leaving 3 bases not matched to a gene. CDR3 coding DNA: TGTGCCAGCAGTGGAGGGACTAGCGGGAGGGCCACAGATACGCAGTATTTT. Translating it yields CASSGGTSGRATDTQYF.

The chain couples TRBV15 to TRBJ2-4; D may be TRBD1 (6 bases). Trimming took 2 bases from V and 3 from J, leaving 17 bases between them. The germline gives CDR1 LNHNV, CDR2 YYDKDF (reference sequence). The CDR3 loop spans 17 amino acids. CDR3 region: CATSRQGMGVSKNIQYF. The CDR3 bases are TGTGCCACCAGCAGACAGGGGATGGGGGTTAGCAAAAACATTCAGTACTTC.

J is TRBJ1-4 and V is TRBV2, with D unclear. With 5 bases removed from V and 0 bases from J, the gap between germline ends came to 16 bases. The CDR3 is made up of 17 amino acids. The V gene's germline CDR1 is SNHLY and CDR2 FYNNEI. The CDR3 protein is CASSFRHPRATNEKLFF. The CDR3 region has the DNA TGTGCCAGCAGTTTCCGTCACCCCAGAGCAACTAATGAAAAACTGTTTTTT.

The chain links TRBV5-4 to TRBJ2-5; 7 bases fit TRBD2. The CDR3 has 15 residues. Germline CDR1 and CDR2: SGHNT and YYREEE (reference sequence). V lost 0 bases, J lost 5 bases, and 7 bases stayed unmatched. Here the CDR3 reads CASSLARQGGETQYF. CDR3 sequence (DNA): TGTGCCAGCAGCTTGGCCAGGCAGGGAGGGGAGACCCAGTACTTC.

The gene calls are TRBV7-2 and TRBJ2-2, with 8 bases identical to TRBD1. The CDR3 loop spans 17 amino acids. V was clipped by 0 bases and J by 1 base; unmatched bases: 4. Germline values: CDR1 SGHTA, CDR2 FQGNSA. CDR3: CASSLARQGRNTGELFF. The CDR3 region has the DNA TGTGCCAGCAGCTTAGCCAGACAGGGGAGGAACACCGGGGAGCTGTTTTTT.

The chain combines TRBV4-1 with TRBJ2-7; D is undetermined. This CDR3 is built from 15 residues. Trimming took 4 bases from V and 0 from J, leaving 13 bases between them. Germline V gene lookup returns CDR1 MGHRA and CDR2 YSYEKL. CDR3 in amino acids: CASSPANGLSYEQYF. In nucleotides, the CDR3 is TGCGCCAGCAGCCCCGCCAACGGCCTCTCCTACGAGCAGTACTTC.

This clone appeared once. This rearrangement joins TRBV5-1 to TRBJ1-3, with D tentatively TRBD1 (5 bases). Between the trimmed V and J ends, which lost 6 bases and 0 bases, there was a span of 16 bases. CDR3 length: 16 residues. The germline gives CDR1 SGHRS, CDR2 YFSETQ. CDR3 sequence reads: CASNPGTVSSGNTIYF. DNA of the CDR3: TGCGCCAGCAACCCGGGGACGGTGAGCTCTGGAAACACCATATATTTT.

Notes on this clone: Additional DNA sequences in this sample encode the identical CDR3. The rearrangement joins TRBV7-2 to TRBJ2-3; 7 bases fit TRBD2. V was pared by 1 base and J by 4 bases, with 8 bases of the junction left unmatched. This CDR3 is 16 amino acids long. Germline V lookup: CDR1 SGHTA, CDR2 FQGNSA. CDR3 in DNA: TGTGCCAGCAGCTTAGGAGGGAGGGCTGTAGCAGATACGCAGTATTTT. Amino acids: CASSLGGRAVADTQYF.

The V and J genes are TRBV2 and TRBJ1-5; D remains unclear. The germline V and J ends were trimmed by 3 bases and 0 bases, with 9 bases remaining between them. From germline, CDR1 is SNHLY and CDR2 FYNNEI. This CDR3 comprises 15 residues. CDR3 in DNA: TGTGCCAGCAGTGATTCGGCGAATAGCAATCAGCCCCAGCATTTT. It codes for CASSDSANSNQPQHF.

The rearrangement links TRBV28 to TRBJ2-7; D remains unclear. Trimming took off 7 bases at V and 0 bases at J, with 10 bases between the two ends. The germline gives CDR1 MDHEN, CDR2 SYDVKM. The CDR3 has 13 amino acids. The CDR3 DNA sequence: TGTGCCAGCACCCCCCAGCTCTCCTACGAGCAGTACTTC. This sequence encodes CASTPQLSYEQYF.

V usage is TRBV13 and J usage is TRBJ2-5; 9 positions agree with TRBD1. The CDR3 has 14 amino acids. CDR1 is PRHDT and CDR2 is FYEKMQ in the germline V gene (reference sequence). Germline trimming cut 6 bases from V and 9 bases from J; bases unmatched to any gene: 11. The CDR3: CASRGQGLNWSQYF. In DNA form, the CDR3 reads TGTGCCAGCAGGGGACAGGGTCTCAATTGGTCCCAGTACTTC. The full variable domain, its missing parts supplied by reference TRBV13 and TRBJ2-5, is AAGVIQSPRHLIKEKRETATLKCYPIPRHDTVYWYQQGPGQDPQFLISFYEKMQSDKGSIPDRFSAQQFSDYHSELNMSSLELGDSALYFCASRGQGLNWSQYFGPGTRLLVL.

The chain combines TRBV7-9 with TRBJ1-4; a weak D match, TRBD1 (6 bases). Trimming removed 2 bases from V and 8 bases from J, with 15 bases in between. Germline V gene lookup returns CDR1 SEHNR and CDR2 FQNEAQ (reference sequence). This CDR3 region has 15 residues. CDR3 nucleotides: TGTGCCAGCAGCTTAAATCAGGGGTCGGCGGAAAAACTGTTTTTT. This gives the protein CASSLNQGSAEKLFF.

V is TRBV4-2 and J is TRBJ1-2, with D maybe TRBD1 (5 bases). Trimming pared 0 bases from V and 8 bases from J, leaving 16 bases between. Per the germline V gene, CDR1 is LGHNA and CDR2 is YNFKEQ. CDR3 length equals 15 residues. The CDR3 protein is CASSQDHGGVGGYTF. The CDR3 DNA follows: TGTGCCAGCAGCCAAGATCATGGGGGGGTGGGAGGCTACACCTTC.

This clone was seen only once. The chain uses TRBV19 and TRBJ2-1; tentatively, D is TRBD2 (6 bases). The CDR3 length is 16 residues. Per germline, CDR1 LNHDA and CDR2 SQIVND (reference sequence). The V end was cut by 5 bases, the J end by 5 bases, with 19 bases between. In DNA, the CDR3 is TGTGCCAGTAGTCCGACTAGGGGAAAGTCCCACAATGAGCAGTTCTTC. The encoded protein is CASSPTRGKSHNEQFF.

The CDR3 sequence is CASSPLAGAIGTSGRAVGTDTQYF. CDR3 nucleotide sequence: TGCGCCAGCAGCCCCCTGGCGGGGGCGATAGGGACTAGCGGGAGGGCCGTAGGCACAGATACGCAGTATTTT. The chain links TRBV5-1 to TRBJ2-3, with 16 bases lining up with TRBD2. Germline loops: CDR1 SGHRS, CDR2 YFSETQ. Trimming cost V 4 bases and J 1 base; bases outside gene matches: 24. This CDR3 is built from 24 residues.

V gene TRBV12-5 combines with J gene TRBJ1-5; the D is unclear. With 6 bases removed from V and 4 bases from J, the gap between germline ends came to 4 bases. The germline V gene encodes CDR1 LGHNT and CDR2 FRNRAP. CDR3 length equals 11 residues. CDR3 nucleotides: TGTGCTAGTGGGGTAAATCAGCCCCAGCATTTT. Protein product: CASGVNQPQHF.

This clone was found once. The chain combines TRBV6-6 with TRBJ2-2, with 11 bases matching TRBD2. Germline CDR1 reads MNHNY; CDR2 reads SVGAGI (reference sequence). CDR3 length: 16 residues. Losses at the gene ends were 6 bases for V and 6 bases for J; bases not matched to a gene: 9. The CDR3 sequence is CASRELAGGKAGELFF. The CDR3 DNA sequence: TGTGCCAGCAGAGAGCTAGCGGGAGGTAAGGCCGGGGAGCTGTTTTTT.

V gene TRBV5-1 combines with J gene TRBJ1-1; D remains unclear. The V gene lost 0 bases and the J gene lost 5 bases, with 11 bases spanning the gap. CDR1 SGHRS and CDR2 YFSETQ come from the germline V gene. CDR3 length: 14 amino acids. CDR3 sequence: CASSLAVAGTEAFF. The CDR3 DNA reads TGCGCCAGCAGCTTGGCCGTAGCGGGGACTGAAGCTTTCTTT.

The gene calls are TRBV23-1 and TRBJ1-5; D is uncertain. TRBV23-1 has ORF status, its function being uncertain. V was trimmed by 7 bases and J by 2 bases, leaving 15 bases between them. The CDR3 spans 15 residues. Written as DNA, the CDR3 is TGCGCCAGCACTCACTCTGGGAGGCGCAATCAGCCCCAGCATTTT. Translation: CASTHSGRRNQPQHF.

A note on this clone: Other DNA sequences in this specimen translate into the identical CDR3. The rearrangement joins TRBV19 to TRBJ2-3; the D is unclear. V lost 2 bases, J lost 0 bases, and 3 bases lay in between. This CDR3 spans 13 amino acids. CDR1 and CDR2 from the germline V gene are LNHDA and SQIVND (reference sequence). In DNA form, the CDR3 reads TGTGCCAGTAGTATACAGAGCACAGATACGCAGTATTTT. Translating gives CASSIQSTDTQYF.

The genes are TRBV18 and TRBJ2-2, with 12 bases aligning to TRBD2. The germline V gene encodes CDR1 KGHSH and CDR2 LQKENI. Trimming removed 3 bases from V and 0 bases from J; junction bases left unmatched: 2. This CDR3 has 17 residues. CDR3 nucleotide sequence: TGTGCCAGCTCACCGGGACTAGCGGGCGCGAACACCGGGGAGCTGTTTTTT. Translating gives CASSPGLAGANTGELFF.

This chain links TRBV28 with TRBJ2-5; 10 nucleotides match TRBD2. Trimming removed 4 bases from V and 3 bases from J; junction bases left unmatched: 5. Germline CDR1 MDHEN, CDR2 SYDVKM. This CDR3 contains 15 residues. CDR3 coding DNA: TGTGCCAGCAGTTCCGGCGGACTAGCGGAAGAGACCCAGTACTTC. Protein sequence: CASSSGGLAEETQYF.

V is TRBV28 and J is TRBJ1-1; 8 bases are a match to TRBD1. The V gene end was trimmed by 5 bases and the J gene end by 3 bases; junction bases not matched to a gene: 8. Germline assignment: CDR1 MDHEN and CDR2 SYDVKM. This CDR3 is built from 15 residues. This chain's CDR3 is CASSIPTGVHTEAFF. The CDR3 region has the DNA TGTGCCAGCAGTATACCGACAGGGGTCCACACTGAAGCTTTCTTT.

J is TRBJ2-7 and V is TRBV28, with 11 bases that match TRBD2. The junction had 12 bases not matched to a gene; V was cut back by 5 bases and J by 0 bases. CDR3 length: 18 amino acids. CDR1 is MDHEN and CDR2 is SYDVKM in the germline V gene. CDR3 nucleotides: TGTGCCAGCAGTACTCCGGGACTAGCGGATTCAAGCTCCTACGAGCAGTACTTC. Its translation: CASSTPGLADSSSYEQYF.

This clone was observed once. This chain uses TRBV7-9 with TRBJ2-7; tentative D call: TRBD1 (6 bases). V was shortened by 3 bases and J by 9 bases, with 12 bases between the two germline ends. Germline V gives CDR1 SEHNR, CDR2 FQNEAQ (reference sequence). This CDR3 contains 12 residues. The CDR3 region has the DNA TGTGCCAGCAGCTTTCCGGGACAACCGCAGTACTTC. Its translation: CASSFPGQPQYF.

The chain joins TRBV5-6 to TRBJ1-3; D gene ambiguous. There are 15 residues in the CDR3. Between the trimmed V and J ends, which lost 0 bases and 7 bases, there was a span of 14 bases. CDR1 is SGHDT and CDR2 is YYEEEE in the germline V gene. CDR3 residues: CASSLVQWGGNTIYF. CDR3 nucleotide sequence: TGTGCCAGCAGCTTGGTACAGTGGGGAGGGAACACCATATATTTT.

The gene calls are TRBV4-1 and TRBJ1-4; TRBD1 agrees at 9 bases. Germline loops: CDR1 MGHRA, CDR2 YSYEKL. This CDR3 is built from 15 residues. Trimming cost V 3 bases and J 6 bases; bases outside gene matches: 5. CDR3 amino acids: CASSHTGTGYEKLFF. The CDR3 region has the DNA TGCGCCAGCAGCCATACCGGGACAGGGTATGAAAAACTGTTTTTT.

This clone was seen only once. The chain uses TRBV15 and TRBJ1-2, with TRBD1 as a possible D gene (6 bases). V was shortened by 1 base and J by 3 bases, with 12 bases between the two germline ends. The CDR3 runs to 15 residues. Per the germline V gene, CDR1 is LNHNV and CDR2 is YYDKDF (reference sequence). The CDR3 DNA follows: TGTGCCACCAGCAGAGCCACAGGGTGGGACTATGGCTACACCTTC. It encodes CATSRATGWDYGYTF.

This clone was recorded once. This chain uses TRBV5-6 with TRBJ1-5; 12 nucleotides align to TRBD1. Germline assignment: CDR1 SGHDT and CDR2 YYEEEE. V gave up 4 bases and J gave up 9 bases; unmatched junction bases: 11. There are 16 residues in the CDR3. The CDR3, as DNA: TGTGCCAGCAGCCAGGTGGGGACAGGGGGCTCTGCGCCCCAGCATTTT. It is translated as CASSQVGTGGSAPQHF. Using reference TRBV5-6 and TRBJ1-5 for the parts outside the CDR3, the full variable domain is DAGVTQSPTHLIKTRGQQVTLRCSPKSGHDTVSWYQQALGQGPQFIFQYYEEEERQRGNFPDRFSGHQFPNYSSELNVNALLLGDSALYLCASSQVGTGGSAPQHFGDGTRLSIL.

Points on this clone: The same CDR3 arises from other DNA sequences in this sample as well. The J gene is TRBJ2-7, the V gene TRBV2; perhaps TRBD2 as D (6 bases). The germline CDR1 and CDR2 sequences are SNHLY and FYNNEI. The CDR3 has 12 residues. V was cut by 6 bases and J by 3 bases, with 9 bases left in between. In DNA, the CDR3 is TGTGCCAGCAGGGAGGGGAGCTACGAGCAGTACTTC. Protein: CASREGSYEQYF. Complete variable domain (other parts from reference TRBV2 and TRBJ2-7): EPEVTQTPSHQVTQMGQEVILRCVPISNHLYFYWYRQILGQKVEFLVSFYNNEISEKSEIFDDQFSVERPDGSNFTLKIRSTKLEDSAMYFCASREGSYEQYFGPGTRLTVT.